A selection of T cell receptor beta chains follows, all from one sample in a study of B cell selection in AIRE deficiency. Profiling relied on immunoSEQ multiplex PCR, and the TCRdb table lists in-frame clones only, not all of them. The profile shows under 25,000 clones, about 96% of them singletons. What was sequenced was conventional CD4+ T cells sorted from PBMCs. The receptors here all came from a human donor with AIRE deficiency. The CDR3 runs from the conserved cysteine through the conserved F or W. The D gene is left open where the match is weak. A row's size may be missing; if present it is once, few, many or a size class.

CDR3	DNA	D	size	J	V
CAWSRAGTDYGYTF	TGTGCCTGGAGTCGGGCAGGAACTGACTATGGCTACACCTTC	-	-	TRBJ1-2	TRBV30
CASSIRSLMNTEAFF	TGTGCCAGTAGTATAAGGTCCCTCATGAACACTGAAGCTTTCTTT	-	-	TRBJ1-1	TRBV19
CASSPLRTPGRNSPLHF	TGTGCCAGCTCACCTCTACGGACACCGGGACGAAATTCACCCCTCCACTTT	-	-	TRBJ1-6	TRBV18
CASIGGGQGQPQHF	TGTGCCAGTATAGGGGGGGGACAGGGACAGCCCCAGCATTTT	TRBD1	-	TRBJ1-5	TRBV19
CASSSRHGLFYEQYF	TGTGCCAGCAGCTCCCGCCACGGGCTTTTCTACGAGCAGTACTTC	-	-	TRBJ2-7	TRBV5-6
CASSVTQGYYTF	TGTGCCAGCAGTGTAACACAGGGTTATTACACCTTC	-	-	TRBJ1-2	TRBV6-5
CASHRTYGNQPQHF	TGTGCCAGCCATCGGACCTACGGCAATCAGCCCCAGCATTTT	-	-	TRBJ1-5	TRBV6-6
CASSWRAYGYTF	TGTGCCAGCAGCTGGAGGGCCTATGGCTACACCTTC	-	-	TRBJ1-2	TRBV5-8
CASSLVLVGEQFF	TGTGCCAGCAGCTTAGTCCTGGTTGGGGAGCAGTTCTTC	-	once	TRBJ2-1	TRBV7-2
CASSLDRTGEFNGYTF	TGTGCCAGCAGCTTAGACCGGACAGGGGAGTTCAATGGCTACACCTTC	TRBD1	-	TRBJ1-2	TRBV7-2
CASSQDVTTDTQYF	TGCGCCAGCAGCCAAGACGTCACCACAGATACGCAGTATTTT	-	-	TRBJ2-3	TRBV4-3
CASSIDSRGDSPLHF	TGTGCCAGTAGTATAGATTCTAGGGGAGACTCACCCCTCCACTTT	-	-	TRBJ1-6	TRBV19
CASNLGGWDEQFF	TGTGCCAGCAACCTAGGGGGCTGGGATGAGCAGTTCTTC	TRBD1	-	TRBJ2-1	TRBV6-1
CASSQPRGTGSYGYTF	TGCGCCAGCAGCCAACCCCGCGGGACAGGGTCCTATGGCTACACCTTC	TRBD1	-	TRBJ1-2	TRBV4-1
CASSLSFRGGTSEAFF	TGTGCCAGCAGCTTAAGTTTTAGGGGCGGCACCAGTGAAGCTTTCTTT	-	-	TRBJ1-1	TRBV7-8
CARSSPTGGLDEQYF	TGTGCCAGAAGCTCACCTACAGGGGGACTGGACGAGCAGTACTTC	TRBD1	-	TRBJ2-7	TRBV5-3
CASSFRGNRNQPQHF	TGTGCCAGCAGTTTCAGGGGTAATAGAAATCAGCCCCAGCATTTT	-	-	TRBJ1-5	TRBV28
CASSRRGRGPYEQYF	TGTGCCAGCAGTCGGAGGGGCAGGGGGCCGTACGAGCAGTACTTC	TRBD1	few	TRBJ2-7	TRBV6-1